These T cell receptor beta chains were read from a single sample in a study of Graves' ophthalmopathy and Graves' hyperthyroidism. TCRdb called the multiplex PCR reads again in MiXCR, with one record for every CDR3 protein. The sample lists about 500,000 distinct CDR3 sequences, roughly 14% seen once, with over 7.5% in the top ten. Specimen: blood. The receptors here all came from a woman aged 30 to 39 with Graves' ophthalmopathy. Both conserved end residues are part of each CDR3. The order of the fields is clone size, J gene, V gene, D gene, CDR3 protein, CDR3 DNA. A D gene is named only where the DNA matches it firmly. Rows may omit the clone size; those that give it use once, few, many or a size class.

many	TRBJ2-6	TRBV25-1	-	CASSHPGANVLTF	TGTGCCAGCAGTCATCCCGGGGCCAACGTCCTGACTTTC
many	TRBJ2-7	TRBV28	-	CASIQGGTEQYF	TGTGCCAGCATCCAAGGAGGTACCGAGCAGTACTTC
few	TRBJ2-7	TRBV2	TRBD2	CASGPGLAGEQYF	TGTGCCAGCGGTCCGGGACTAGCGGGTGAGCAGTACTTC
many	TRBJ1-1	TRBV30	-	CALRGHAGEAFF	TGTGCCTTGCGCGGGCACGCTGGAGAAGCTTTCTTT
many	TRBJ2-5	TRBV20-1	TRBD2	CSASPTSGFQETQYF	TGCAGTGCTAGCCCGACTAGCGGGTTTCAAGAGACCCAGTACTTC
many	TRBJ1-1	TRBV18	-	CASSPKENTEAFF	TGTGCCAGCTCACCCAAGGAGAACACTGAAGCTTTCTTT
many	TRBJ1-3	TRBV24-1	-	CATSDLGSGNTIYF	TGTGCCACCAGTGATTTGGGGTCAGGAAACACCATATATTTT
-	TRBJ1-5	TRBV6-1	-	CASSDALNQPQHF	TGTGCCAGCAGTGACGCCTTAAATCAGCCCCAGCATTTT
many	TRBJ1-6	TRBV25-1	-	CASSEWGTVSPLHF	TGTGCCAGCAGTGAATGGGGGACCGTATCACCCCTCCACTTT
many	TRBJ2-7	TRBV12-3/TRBV12-4	TRBD2	CASSESGGRRREQYF	TGTGCCAGCAGTGAAAGCGGGGGGCGACGGAGAGAGCAGTACTTC
many	TRBJ2-5	TRBV2	TRBD1	CASSGGTGGRGETQYF	TGTGCCAGCAGTGGGGGGACAGGGGGCAGGGGGGAGACCCAGTACTTC
many	TRBJ1-1	TRBV6-1	TRBD1	CASTDAGQINTEAFF	TGTGCCAGCACAGATGCGGGACAGATAAACACTGAAGCTTTCTTT
few	TRBJ2-7	TRBV11-2	-	CASSLAYDGASEQYF	TGTGCCAGCAGCTTAGCTTATGACGGGGCGAGTGAGCAGTACTTC
few	TRBJ1-6	TRBV11-2	-	CASSPRATGLASPLHF	TGTGCCAGCAGCCCTAGGGCTACAGGGTTGGCTTCACCCCTCCACTTT
-	TRBJ1-5	TRBV6-1	TRBD1	CASSEGGTGNQPQHF	TGTGCCAGCAGTGAAGGCGGGACAGGCAATCAGCCCCAGCATTTT
many	TRBJ1-1	TRBV11-1	-	CASSLNRESGTEAFF	TGTGCCAGCAGCCTAAACAGGGAATCGGGCACTGAAGCTTTCTTT
-	TRBJ2-4	TRBV2	-	CASSVEMAKNIQYF	TGTGCCAGCAGTGTTGAGATGGCCAAAAACATTCAGTACTTC
many	TRBJ1-1	TRBV20-1	TRBD1	CSASGRGLCTEAFF	TGCAGTGCTAGTGGCAGGGGGCTATGCACTGAAGCTTTCTTT
many	TRBJ2-5	TRBV7-2	-	CASSVQFSQETQYF	TGTGCCAGCAGCGTTCAGTTCTCCCAAGAGACCCAGTACTTC
-	TRBJ2-7	TRBV30	-	CAWSETADEQYF	TGTGCCTGGAGTGAAACAGCTGACGAGCAGTACTTC
-	TRBJ1-5	TRBV6-5	-	CASSYVEPNQPQHF	TGTGCCAGCAGTTACGTAGAGCCCAATCAGCCCCAGCATTTT
many	TRBJ2-5	TRBV28	TRBD2	CASSAPGGGDETQYF	TGTGCCAGCAGTGCACCGGGGGGAGGGGATGAGACCCAGTACTTC
-	TRBJ1-1	TRBV6-1	-	CASILDTEAFF	TGTGCCAGCATACTGGACACTGAAGCTTTCTTT
many	TRBJ1-5	TRBV19	TRBD1	CASSGTGGNQPQHF	TGTGCCAGCAGCGGGACAGGGGGCAATCAGCCCCAGCATTTT
-	TRBJ2-7	TRBV7-3	TRBD2	CASSQLAGGTQYF	TGTGCCAGCAGCCAACTAGCGGGAGGCACTCAGTACTTC